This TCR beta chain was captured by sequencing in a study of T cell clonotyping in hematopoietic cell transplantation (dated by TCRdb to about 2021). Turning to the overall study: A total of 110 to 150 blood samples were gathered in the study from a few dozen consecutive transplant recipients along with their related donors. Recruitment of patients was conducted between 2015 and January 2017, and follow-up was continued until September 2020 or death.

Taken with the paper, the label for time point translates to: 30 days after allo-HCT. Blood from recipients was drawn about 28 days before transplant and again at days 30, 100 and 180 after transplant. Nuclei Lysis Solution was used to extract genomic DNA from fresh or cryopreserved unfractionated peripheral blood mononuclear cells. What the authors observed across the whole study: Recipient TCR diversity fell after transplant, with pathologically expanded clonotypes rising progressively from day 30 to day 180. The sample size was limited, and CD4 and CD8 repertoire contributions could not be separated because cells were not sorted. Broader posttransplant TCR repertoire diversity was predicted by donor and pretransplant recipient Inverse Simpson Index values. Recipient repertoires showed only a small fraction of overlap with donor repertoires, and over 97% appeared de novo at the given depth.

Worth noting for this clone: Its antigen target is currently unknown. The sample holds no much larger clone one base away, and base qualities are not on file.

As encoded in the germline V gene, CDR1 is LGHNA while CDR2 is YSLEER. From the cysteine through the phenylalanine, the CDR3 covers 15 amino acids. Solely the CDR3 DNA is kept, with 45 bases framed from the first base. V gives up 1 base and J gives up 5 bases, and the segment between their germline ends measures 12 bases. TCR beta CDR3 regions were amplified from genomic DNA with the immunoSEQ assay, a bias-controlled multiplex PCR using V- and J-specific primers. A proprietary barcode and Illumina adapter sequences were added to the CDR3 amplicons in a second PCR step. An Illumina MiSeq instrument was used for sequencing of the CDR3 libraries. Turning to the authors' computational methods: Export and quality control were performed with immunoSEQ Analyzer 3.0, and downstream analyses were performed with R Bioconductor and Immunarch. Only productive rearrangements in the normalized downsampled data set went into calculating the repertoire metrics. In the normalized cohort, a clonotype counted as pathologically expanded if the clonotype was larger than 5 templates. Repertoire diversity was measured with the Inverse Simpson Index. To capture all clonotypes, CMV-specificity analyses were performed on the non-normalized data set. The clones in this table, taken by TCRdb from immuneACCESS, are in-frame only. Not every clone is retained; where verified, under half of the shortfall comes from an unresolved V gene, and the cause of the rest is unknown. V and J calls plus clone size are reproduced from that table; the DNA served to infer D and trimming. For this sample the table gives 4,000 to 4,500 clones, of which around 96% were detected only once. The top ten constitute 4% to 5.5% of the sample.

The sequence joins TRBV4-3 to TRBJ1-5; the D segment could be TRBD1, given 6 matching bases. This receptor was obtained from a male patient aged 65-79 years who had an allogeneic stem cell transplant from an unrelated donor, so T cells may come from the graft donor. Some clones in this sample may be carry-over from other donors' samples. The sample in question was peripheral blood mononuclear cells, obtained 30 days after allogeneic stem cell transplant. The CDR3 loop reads CASSQGYRVDQPQHF. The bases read TGCGCCAGCAGCCAAGGCTACAGGGTGGATCAGCCCCAGCATTTT.